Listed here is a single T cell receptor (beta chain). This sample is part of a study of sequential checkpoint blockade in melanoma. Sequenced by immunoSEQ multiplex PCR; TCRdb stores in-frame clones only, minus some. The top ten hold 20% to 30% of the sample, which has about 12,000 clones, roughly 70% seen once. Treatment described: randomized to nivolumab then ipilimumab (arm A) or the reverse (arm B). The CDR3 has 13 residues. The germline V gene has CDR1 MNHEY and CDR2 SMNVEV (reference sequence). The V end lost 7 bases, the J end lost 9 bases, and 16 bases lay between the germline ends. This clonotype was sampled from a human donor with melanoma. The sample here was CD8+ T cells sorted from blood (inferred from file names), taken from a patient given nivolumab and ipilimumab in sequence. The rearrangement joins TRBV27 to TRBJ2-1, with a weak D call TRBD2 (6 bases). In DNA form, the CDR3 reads TGTGCCAGCACCTCTATAGAGGGAGGTGAGCAGTTCTTC. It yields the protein CASTSIEGGEQFF.